The T cell receptor (beta chain) described here comes from a study of cytomegalovirus exposure and HLA in healthy donors. Study in general: Earlier work reported about 110 million unique TCR beta sequences from 150 million to 200 million T cells. The study, taken as a whole, reports: CMV serostatus alone was available as immune exposure information. Later analysis found that TCR beta chains associated with HLA were more clonally expanded than other, equally common chains.

The CDR3 spans 14 residues. Per germline, CDR1 SGHTA and CDR2 FQGNSA. As for this clone: Its antigen is still unknown.

PCR amplification relied on 60 Vbeta primers (plus 13 Jbeta primers). Profiling relied on immunoSEQ multiplex PCR, and the TCRdb table lists in-frame clones only, not all of them. The sample has some 120,000 clones, 75% to 85% seen once. The rearrangement uses TRBV7-2 and TRBJ2-5; 7 bases fit TRBD1. The better agreement between TRBJ2-7 and the DNA end casts doubt on the J call. Sequences were obtained from PBMCs. This TCR came from a woman between 50 and 59 years old in good health and CMV-seropositive. The DNA of the CDR3 is TGTGCCAGCAGCTTAACCCCAGGGGGCTACGAGCAGTACTTC. It specifies CASSLTPGGYEQYF.